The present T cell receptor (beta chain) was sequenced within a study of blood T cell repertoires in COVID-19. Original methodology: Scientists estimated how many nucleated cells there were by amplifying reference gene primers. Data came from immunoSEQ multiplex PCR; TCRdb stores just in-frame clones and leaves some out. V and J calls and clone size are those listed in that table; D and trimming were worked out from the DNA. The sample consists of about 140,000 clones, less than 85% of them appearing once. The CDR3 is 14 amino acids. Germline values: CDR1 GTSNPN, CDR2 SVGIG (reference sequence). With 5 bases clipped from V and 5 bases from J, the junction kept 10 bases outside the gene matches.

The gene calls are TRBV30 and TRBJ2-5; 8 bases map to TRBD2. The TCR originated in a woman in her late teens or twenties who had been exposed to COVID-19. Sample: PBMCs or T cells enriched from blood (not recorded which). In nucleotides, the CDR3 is TGTGCCTGGGCGGGAGGCGGGAGCCGTGAGACCCAGTACTTC. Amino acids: CAWAGGGSRETQYF. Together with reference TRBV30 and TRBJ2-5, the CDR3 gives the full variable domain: SQTIHQWPATLVQPVGSPLSLECTVEGTSNPNLYWYRQAAGRGLQLLFYSVGIGQISSEVPQNLSASRPQDRQFILSSKKLLLSDSGFYLCAWAGGGSRETQYFGPGTRLLVL.